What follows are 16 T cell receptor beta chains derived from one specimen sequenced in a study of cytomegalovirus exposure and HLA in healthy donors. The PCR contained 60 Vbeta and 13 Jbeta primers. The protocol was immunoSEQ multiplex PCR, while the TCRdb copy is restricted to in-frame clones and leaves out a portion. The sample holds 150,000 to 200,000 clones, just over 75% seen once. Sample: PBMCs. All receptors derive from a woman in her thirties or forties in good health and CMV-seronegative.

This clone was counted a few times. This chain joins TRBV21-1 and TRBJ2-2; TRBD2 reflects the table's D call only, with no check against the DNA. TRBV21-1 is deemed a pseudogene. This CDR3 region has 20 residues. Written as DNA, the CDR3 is TGTGCCAGCAGCAAAAGGGCTAGCGGGAGTGAGTCTTTTTTGAGGCGGGAGCTGTTTTTT. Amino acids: CASSKRASGSESFLRRELFF.

The CDR3 sequence: CAWSVLAGSTNTGELFF. The DNA for the CDR3 is TGTGCCTGGAGTGTACTGGCGGGCAGTACGAACACCGGGGAGCTGTTTTTT. The genes are TRBV30 and TRBJ2-2; maybe TRBD2 (5 bases). Trimming removed 0 bases from V and 0 bases from J, with 14 bases in between. The CDR3 spans 17 residues. CDR1 GTSNPN and CDR2 SVGIG come from the germline V gene (reference sequence). Using reference TRBV30 and TRBJ2-2 for the parts outside the CDR3, the full variable domain is SQTIHQWPATLVQPVGSPLSLECTVEGTSNPNLYWYRQAAGRGLQLLFYSVGIGQISSEVPQNLSASRPQDRQFILSSKKLLLSDSGFYLCAWSVLAGSTNTGELFFGEGSRLTVL.

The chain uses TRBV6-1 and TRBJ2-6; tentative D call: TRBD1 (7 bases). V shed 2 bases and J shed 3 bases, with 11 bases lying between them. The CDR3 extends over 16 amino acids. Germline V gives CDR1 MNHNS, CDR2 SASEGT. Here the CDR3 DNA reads TGTGCCAGCAGTGAATGGAGGGGGCTTGGGGCCAACGTCCTGACTTTC. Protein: CASSEWRGLGANVLTF.

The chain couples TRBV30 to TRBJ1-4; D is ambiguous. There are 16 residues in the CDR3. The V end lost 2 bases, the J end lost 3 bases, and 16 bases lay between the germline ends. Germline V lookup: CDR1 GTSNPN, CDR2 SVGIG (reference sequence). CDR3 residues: CAWSPKGAGANEKLFF. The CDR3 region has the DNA TGTGCCTGGAGTCCTAAGGGTGCCGGGGCTAATGAAAAACTGTTTTTT.

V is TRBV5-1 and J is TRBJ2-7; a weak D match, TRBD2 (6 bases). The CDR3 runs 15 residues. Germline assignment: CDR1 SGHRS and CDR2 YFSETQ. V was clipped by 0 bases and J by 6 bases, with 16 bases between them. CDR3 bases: TGCGCCAGCAGCTTGGATCCAGCGGGTCGGGGCGAGCAGTACTTC. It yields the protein CASSLDPAGRGEQYF. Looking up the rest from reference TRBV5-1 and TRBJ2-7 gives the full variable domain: KAGVTQTPRYLIKTRGQQVTLSCSPISGHRSVSWYQQTPGQGLQFLFEYFSETQRNKGNFPGRFSGRQFSNSRSEMNVSTLELGDSALYLCASSLDPAGRGEQYFGPGTRLTVT.

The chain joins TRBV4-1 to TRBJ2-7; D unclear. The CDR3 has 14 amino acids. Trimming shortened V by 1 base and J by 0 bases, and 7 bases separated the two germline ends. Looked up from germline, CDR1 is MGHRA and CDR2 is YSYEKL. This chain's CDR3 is CASSQGTDSYEQYF. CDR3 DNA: TGCGCCAGCAGCCAAGGTACAGACTCCTACGAGCAGTACTTC.

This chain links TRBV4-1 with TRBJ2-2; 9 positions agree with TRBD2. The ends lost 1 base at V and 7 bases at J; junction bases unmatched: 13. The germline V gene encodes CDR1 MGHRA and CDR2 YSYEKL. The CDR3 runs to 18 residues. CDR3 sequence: CASSQVVVLGGRDGELFF. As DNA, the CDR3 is TGCGCCAGCAGCCAAGTCGTGGTCTTGGGCGGGAGGGACGGGGAGCTGTTTTTT.

CDR3 protein: CASSELAADTQYF. The CDR3 DNA reads TGTGCCAGCAGTGAACTAGCTGCAGATACGCAGTATTTT. The V call is TRBV6-1, the J call TRBJ2-3, with D possibly being TRBD2 (5 bases). The CDR3 length is 13 residues. V dropped 2 bases and J dropped 4 bases, with 7 bases sitting between them. Germline V gives CDR1 MNHNS, CDR2 SASEGT.

CDR3 bases: TGTGCCAGCAGCCAAGGCTATAACACCGGGGAGCTGTTTTTT. Translated, it gives CASSQGYNTGELFF. The V gene is TRBV4-2, the J gene TRBJ2-2; the D is unclear. The CDR3 extends over 14 amino acids. V shed 1 base and J shed 2 bases, with 5 bases lying between them. Germline V gene lookup returns CDR1 LGHNA and CDR2 YNFKEQ.

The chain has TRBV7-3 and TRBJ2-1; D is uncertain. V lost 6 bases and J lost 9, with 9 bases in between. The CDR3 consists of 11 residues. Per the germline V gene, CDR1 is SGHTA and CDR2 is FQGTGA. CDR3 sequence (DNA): TGTGCCAGCAGTAACTCGGGTGAGCAGTTCTTC. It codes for CASSNSGEQFF.

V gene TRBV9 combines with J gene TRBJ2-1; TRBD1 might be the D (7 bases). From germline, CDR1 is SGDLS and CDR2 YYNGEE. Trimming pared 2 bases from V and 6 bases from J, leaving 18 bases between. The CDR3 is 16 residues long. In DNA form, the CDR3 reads TGTGCCAGCAGCGTGCTGCGGGGACAGAGCCTCAATGAGCAGTTCTTC. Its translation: CASSVLRGQSLNEQFF.

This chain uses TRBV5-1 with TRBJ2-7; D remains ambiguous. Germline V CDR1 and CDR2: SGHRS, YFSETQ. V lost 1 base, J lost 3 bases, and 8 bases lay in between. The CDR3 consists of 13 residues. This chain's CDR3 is CASSLSPDYEQYF. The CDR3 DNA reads TGCGCCAGCAGCTTGTCCCCAGACTACGAGCAGTACTTC. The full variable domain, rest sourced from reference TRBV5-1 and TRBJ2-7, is KAGVTQTPRYLIKTRGQQVTLSCSPISGHRSVSWYQQTPGQGLQFLFEYFSETQRNKGNFPGRFSGRQFSNSRSEMNVSTLELGDSALYLCASSLSPDYEQYFGPGTRLTVT.

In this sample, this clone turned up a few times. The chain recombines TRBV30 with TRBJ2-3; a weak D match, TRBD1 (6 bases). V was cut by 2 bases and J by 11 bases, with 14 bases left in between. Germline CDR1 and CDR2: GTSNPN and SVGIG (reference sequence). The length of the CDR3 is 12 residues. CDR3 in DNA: TGTGCCTGGAGTTCAACAGGGACCCTGCAGTATTTT. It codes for CAWSSTGTLQYF.

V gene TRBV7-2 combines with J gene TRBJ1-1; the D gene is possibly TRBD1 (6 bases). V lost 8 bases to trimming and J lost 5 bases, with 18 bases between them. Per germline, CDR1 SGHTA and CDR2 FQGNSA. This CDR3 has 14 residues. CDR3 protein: CASPGGAIGTEAFF. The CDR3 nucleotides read TGTGCCAGCCCGGGGGGCGCGATTGGAACTGAAGCTTTCTTT.

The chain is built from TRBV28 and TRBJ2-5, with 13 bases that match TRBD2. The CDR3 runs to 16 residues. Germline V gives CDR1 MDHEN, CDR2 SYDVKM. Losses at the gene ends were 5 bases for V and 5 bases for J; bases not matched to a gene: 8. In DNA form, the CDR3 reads TGTGCCAGCAGTGGGACTAGCGGGAAGTGGGGTGAGACCCAGTACTTC. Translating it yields CASSGTSGKWGETQYF.

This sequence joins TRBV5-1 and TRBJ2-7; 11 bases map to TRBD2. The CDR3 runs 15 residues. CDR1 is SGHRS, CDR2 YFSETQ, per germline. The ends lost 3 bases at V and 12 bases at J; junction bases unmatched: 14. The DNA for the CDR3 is TGCGCCAGCAGCTCTGGGACTAGCGGACTACGCCAGGGGTACTTC. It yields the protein CASSSGTSGLRQGYF.